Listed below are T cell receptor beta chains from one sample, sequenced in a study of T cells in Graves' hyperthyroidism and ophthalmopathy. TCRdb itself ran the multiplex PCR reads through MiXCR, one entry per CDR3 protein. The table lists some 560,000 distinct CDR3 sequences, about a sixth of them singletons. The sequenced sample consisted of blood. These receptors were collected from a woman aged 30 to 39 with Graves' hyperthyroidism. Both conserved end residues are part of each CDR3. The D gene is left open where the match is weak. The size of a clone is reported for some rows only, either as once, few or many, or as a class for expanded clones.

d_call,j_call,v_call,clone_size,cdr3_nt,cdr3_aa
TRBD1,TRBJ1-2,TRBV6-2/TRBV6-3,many,TGTGCCAGCAGTCCCCAGGGGGAGAATGGCTACACCTTC,CASSPQGENGYTF
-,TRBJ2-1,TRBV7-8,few,TGTGCCAGCAGCTTAAGGGACATCCATGAGCAGTTCTTC,CASSLRDIHEQFF
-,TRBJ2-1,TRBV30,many,TGTGCCTGGACTCAGGGCGATGAGCAGTTCTTC,CAWTQGDEQFF
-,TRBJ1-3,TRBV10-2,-,TGCGCCAGCAGTGGGGGGAGAGGAAACACCATATATTTT,CASSGGRGNTIYF
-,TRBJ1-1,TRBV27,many,TGTGCCAGCAGTTTAATGGTAAACACTGAAGCTTTCTTT,CASSLMVNTEAFF
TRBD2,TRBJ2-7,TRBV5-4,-,TGTGCCAGCTGCCGGGACCTCGGGGGGTACGAGCAGTACTTC,CASCRDLGGYEQYF
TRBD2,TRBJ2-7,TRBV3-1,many,TGTGCCAGCAGCCAACCGACTAGCGGTATAACCTACGAGCAGTACTTC,CASSQPTSGITYEQYF
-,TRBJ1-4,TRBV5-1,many,TGCGCCAGCAGCCCGGCGTCCTGGCCAGATGAAAAACTGTTTTTT,CASSPASWPDEKLFF
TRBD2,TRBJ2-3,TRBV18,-,TGTGCCAGCTCACCTAGCGGGAGTAATGCAGATACGCAGTATTTT,CASSPSGSNADTQYF
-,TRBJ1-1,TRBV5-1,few,TGCGCCAGCAGCTACCGATTTACGAACACTGAAGCTTTCTTT,CASSYRFTNTEAFF
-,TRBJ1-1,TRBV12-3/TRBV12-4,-,TGTGCCAGCAGCCAAGAGGACCTGGGCACTGAAGCTTTCTTT,CASSQEDLGTEAFF
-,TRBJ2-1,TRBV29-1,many,TGCAGCGTTGAAGCGAAAGGGATGGGTTATTGGCAGTTCTTC,CSVEAKGMGYWQFF
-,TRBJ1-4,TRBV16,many,TGTGCCAGCAACTACGGGACCGTTAACGAAAAACTGTTTTTT,CASNYGTVNEKLFF
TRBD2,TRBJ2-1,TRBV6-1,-,TGTGCCAGCAGTGAAACCCTAGCGGGAGGTTCCTACAATGAGCAGTTCTTC,CASSETLAGGSYNEQFF
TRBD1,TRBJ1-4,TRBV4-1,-,TGCGCCAGCAGCCACGTTGGACAGGGCTATAATGAAAAACTGTTTTTT,CASSHVGQGYNEKLFF
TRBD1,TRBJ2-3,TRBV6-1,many,TGTGCCAGCAGAGAACGGACAGGGCGGGGAACAGATACGCAGTATTTT,CASRERTGRGTDTQYF
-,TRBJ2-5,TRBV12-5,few,TGTGCTAGTGGGGAATCGGGCCGTGAGACCCAGTACTTC,CASGESGRETQYF
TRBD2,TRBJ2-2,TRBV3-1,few,TGTGCCAGCGGGCGGGAGGGGAACACCGGGGAGCTGTTTTTT,CASGREGNTGELFF
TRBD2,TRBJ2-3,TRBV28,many,TGTGCCACCTTGGGACTAGCGGCCACAGATACGCAGTATTTT,CATLGLAATDTQYF
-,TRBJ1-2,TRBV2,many,TGTGCCAGCAGTGATGGACCAACTAACTATGGCTACACCTTC,CASSDGPTNYGYTF
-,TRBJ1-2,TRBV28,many,TGTGCCAGCAGTTCCCTCCCGCCTGCGGGGACCTTC,CASSSLPPAGTF
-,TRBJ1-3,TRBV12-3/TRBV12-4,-,TGTGCCAGCAGCCGGCCAGCCTCTGGAAACACCATATATTTT,CASSRPASGNTIYF
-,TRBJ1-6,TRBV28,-,TGTGCCAGCAGTCCAATCGCCGGCAGGGTCAATTCACCCCTCCACTTT,CASSPIAGRVNSPLHF
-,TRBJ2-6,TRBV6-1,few,TGTGCCAGCAGTGAGACGAATCCTGGGGCCAACGTCCTGACTTTC,CASSETNPGANVLTF
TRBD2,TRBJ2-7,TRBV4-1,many,TGCGCCAGCAGCCAAGATCGGCGAGCGGGAGTCTCCTACGAGCAGTACTTC,CASSQDRRAGVSYEQYF
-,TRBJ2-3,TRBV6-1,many,TGTGCCAGCAGGCGAGGGGCGTCAGATACGCAGTATTTT,CASRRGASDTQYF
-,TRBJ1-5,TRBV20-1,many,TGCAGTGCTAGAGACGTCAATAGCAATCAGCCCCAGCATTTT,CSARDVNSNQPQHF
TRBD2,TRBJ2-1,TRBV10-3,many,TGTGCCATCAGTGGTGCTAGCGGATTAAACTACAATGAGCAGTTCTTC,CAISGASGLNYNEQFF
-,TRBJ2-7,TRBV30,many,TGTGCCTGGAGTGTGCGGGCGGGGGAGCAGTACTTC,CAWSVRAGEQYF
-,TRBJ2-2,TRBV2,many,TGTGCCAGCAATCCGATACTCCGGGACACAAAAGTGACCGGGGAGCTGTTTTTT,CASNPILRDTKVTGELFF
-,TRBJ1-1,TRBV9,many,TGTGCCAGCAGCGTAGCTGGGGGAGGAGGGGACACTGAAGCTTTCTTT,CASSVAGGGGDTEAFF
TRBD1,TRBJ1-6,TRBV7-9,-,TGTGCCAGCAGCTTAGATCTGCAGGGGGGATCACCCCTCCACTTT,CASSLDLQGGSPLHF
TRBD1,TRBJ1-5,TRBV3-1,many,TGTGCCAGCAGCCAAGCCGGGACAGAGGACAATCAGCCCCAGCATTTT,CASSQAGTEDNQPQHF
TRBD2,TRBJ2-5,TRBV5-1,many,TGCGCCAGCAGCTTGAGAGCGGGAGCAGAGACCCAGTACTTC,CASSLRAGAETQYF
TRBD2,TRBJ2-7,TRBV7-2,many,TGTGCCAGCAGGTTCGGAGCGGGAGGGTGGTACGAGCAGTACTTC,CASRFGAGGWYEQYF
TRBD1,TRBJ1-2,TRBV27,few,TGTGCCAGCAGCCAATCCGAAGGAAGGGGGCCATCCTATGGCTACACCTTC,CASSQSEGRGPSYGYTF